These 22 T cell receptor beta chains were all obtained from the same sample, sequenced in a study of vaccination and CD4 T cells after COVID-19 (dated by TCRdb to 2021 to 2024). What these receptors recognize is not known. The meaning of the sample's treatment or condition label: roughly 11-day PBMC culture with coronavirus spike peptide pools or control peptides (ViraFEST assay). Library method: PCR. The listed sequencing device is Illumina iSeq 100. TCR sequencing of DNA from cultured CD4+ T cells used the Oncomine TCR Beta short-read assay at the Johns Hopkins FTIC core. TCRdb took the public reads, trimmed them with fastp at Q25, ran MiXCR for clone calling and kept in-frame beta chains. Entries that share a CDR3 protein sequence are merged under the most common genes and DNA. Present in this sample are about 6,600 distinct CDR3 sequences, 22% of which were seen just once. The top ten constitute 25% to 30% of the sample.

Sequencing used CD4+ T cells from blood, cultured in vitro, obtained after SARS-CoV-2 vaccination. The receptor set was obtained from a human donor who had recovered from COVID-19.

By its share, this clonotype is medium-sized. V is TRBV28 and J is TRBJ2-7; 11 positions match TRBD2. V trimming: 5 bases; J trimming: 7 bases; junction bases outside the gene matches: 10. This CDR3 has 15 amino acids. The germline V gene has CDR1 MDHEN and CDR2 SYDVKM. The CDR3 region is CASSPRLAGTGEQYF. CDR3 bases: TGTGCCAGCAGTCCCAGACTAGCGGGGACTGGGGAGCAGTACTTC.

This sequence joins TRBV6-1 and TRBJ2-3; D unresolved. The CDR3 has 15 amino acids. Looked up from germline, CDR1 is MNHNS and CDR2 is SASEGT. V shed 5 bases and J shed 0 bases, with 12 bases lying between them. CDR3 region: CASSLPGSSTDTQYF. CDR3 bases: TGTGCCAGCAGTTTACCTGGGTCTAGCACAGATACGCAGTATTTT.

This clonotype occurred a few times. The gene calls are TRBV7-9 and TRBJ2-1; D not resolved. Trimming removed 8 bases from V and 4 bases from J, with 12 bases in between. The germline CDR1 and CDR2 sequences are SEHNR and FQNEAQ (reference sequence). The length of the CDR3 is 13 residues. The CDR3 spells CASVATAYNEQFF. CDR3 in DNA: TGTGCCAGCGTGGCGACTGCTTACAATGAGCAGTTCTTC.

This clonotype has only a few counts. This chain links TRBV25-1 with TRBJ2-7, with a tentative D call TRBD2 (6 bases). Trimming took 3 bases from V and 9 from J, leaving 9 bases between them. This CDR3 region has 11 residues. Germline CDR1 is MGHDK and CDR2 is SYGVNS. CDR3 residues: CASSDQEGQYF. Here the CDR3 DNA reads TGTGCCAGCAGTGATCAGGAGGGGCAGTACTTC.

By proportion, this clonotype is medium-sized. The chain couples TRBV20-1 to TRBJ2-7; D might be TRBD2 (6 bases). The CDR3 loop spans 13 amino acids. Trimming removed 1 base at V and 4 bases at J, with 11 bases between. Per germline, CDR1 DFQATT and CDR2 SNEGSKA (reference sequence). CDR3 amino acids: CSARVRDQYEQYF. CDR3 nucleotide sequence: TGCAGTGCTAGAGTGCGGGACCAATACGAGCAGTACTTC.

Only one count was recorded for this clonotype. The rearrangement uses TRBV5-1 and TRBJ2-7; 7 nucleotides agree with TRBD1. Germline loops: CDR1 SGHRS, CDR2 YFSETQ. After removal of 5 bases from V and 3 bases from J, the junction contained 11 bases not matched to a gene. The CDR3 has 15 amino acids. For the CDR3, the DNA is TGCGCCAGCAGTCCCACCCCGGGACAGAGCTACGAGCAGTACTTC. Translation gives CASSPTPGQSYEQYF. The whole variable domain, filled in from reference TRBV5-1 and TRBJ2-7, reads KAGVTQTPRYLIKTRGQQVTLSCSPISGHRSVSWYQQTPGQGLQFLFEYFSETQRNKGNFPGRFSGRQFSNSRSEMNVSTLELGDSALYLCASSPTPGQSYEQYFGPGTRLTVT.

This sequence joins TRBV6-2 or TRBV6-3 and TRBJ1-2, with 11 bases matching TRBD1. This CDR3 is built from 15 residues. Germline V lookup: CDR1 MNHEY, CDR2 SVGEGT. Trimming took 7 bases from V and 5 from J; bases not matched to a gene: 9. The CDR3 spells CASTSGTGGAYGYTF. The CDR3 coding sequence is TGTGCCAGCACCTCCGGGACAGGGGGGGCATATGGCTACACCTTC.

J is TRBJ2-7 and V is TRBV6-2 or TRBV6-3; 7 nucleotides agree with TRBD1. The CDR3 has 15 amino acids. J was trimmed by 3 bases and V by 8 bases; bases with no gene match: 13. Germline CDR1 is MNHEY and CDR2 is SVGEGT. The CDR3 reads CASGYQGQQLYEQYF. The CDR3 DNA reads TGTGCCAGCGGCTATCAGGGACAGCAACTCTACGAGCAGTACTTC.

The rearrangement joins TRBV10-2 to TRBJ2-7, with 7 bases lining up with TRBD2. This CDR3 is built from 13 residues. Germline V CDR1 and CDR2: WSHSY, SAAADI. Trimming took 0 bases from V and 5 from J; bases not matched to a gene: 1. The CDR3 sequence is CASSESGRDEQYF. As DNA, the CDR3 is TGCGCCAGCAGTGAGTCGGGGAGGGACGAGCAGTACTTC.

The V call is TRBV19, the J call TRBJ1-2, with TRBD1 matching 7 bases. The CDR3 loop spans 17 amino acids. From germline, CDR1 is LNHDA and CDR2 SQIVND (reference sequence). J was trimmed by 0 bases and V by 3 bases; bases with no gene match: 10. CDR3 in DNA: TGTGCCAGTAGTATGGCGGGACAGAGACTTGCTAACTATGGCTACACCTTC. Its protein product is CASSMAGQRLANYGYTF.

The genes are TRBV20-1 and TRBJ2-3; the D is unclear. The CDR3 has 14 amino acids. The germline V gene has CDR1 DFQATT and CDR2 SNEGSKA (reference sequence). V lost 3 bases, J lost 2 bases, and 12 bases lay in between. CDR3 bases: TGCAGTGCTAGGGGGTTGAAATCCACAGATACGCAGTATTTT. The encoded protein is CSARGLKSTDTQYF.

The chain carries TRBV10-1 and TRBJ2-1; a possible D gene is TRBD1 (7 bases). V was trimmed by 4 bases and J by 7 bases, leaving 14 bases between them. The germline CDR1 and CDR2 sequences are WNHNN and SYGVQD (reference sequence). The CDR3 covers 14 residues. CDR3 in amino acids: CASSGQGGFNEQFF. The CDR3 bases are TGCGCCAGCAGTGGACAGGGAGGATTTAATGAGCAGTTCTTC.

In its sample, this clonotype ranks as medium-sized. DNA of the CDR3: TGTGCCAGTGGCGAAGGGTCGGCGGAGACCCAGTACTTC. Its translation is CASGEGSAETQYF. The gene calls are TRBV19 and TRBJ2-5; D ambiguous. CDR3 length: 13 residues. V was clipped by 8 bases and J by 5 bases, with 15 bases between them. The germline gives CDR1 LNHDA, CDR2 SQIVND (reference sequence).

The chain links TRBV27 to TRBJ1-2, with 10 bases identical to TRBD1. The germline CDR1 and CDR2 sequences are MNHEY and SMNVEV (reference sequence). Unmatched junction bases numbered 3, after V lost 3 bases and J lost 2 bases. The CDR3 sequence is 15 residues long. CDR3 residues: CASSFRDRGNYGYTF. CDR3 sequence (DNA): TGTGCCAGCAGTTTCCGGGACAGGGGAAACTATGGCTACACCTTC.

Only a few counts were recorded for this clonotype. The chain uses TRBV4-2 and TRBJ2-3; D is uncertain. Trimming left V 5 bases short and J 1 base short, with 4 bases between. Germline V gives CDR1 LGHNA, CDR2 YNFKEQ. The CDR3 runs 12 residues. The CDR3 spells CASSGGTDTQYF. The CDR3 DNA follows: TGTGCCAGCAGCGGGGGCACAGATACGCAGTATTTT.

This clonotype turned up a few times. The chain combines TRBV20-1 with TRBJ2-1, with 9 positions matching TRBD1. Germline V gene sequence: CDR1 DFQATT, CDR2 SNEGSKA (reference sequence). This CDR3 spans 18 amino acids. V gave up 5 bases and J gave up 5 bases; unmatched junction bases: 19. CDR3 DNA: TGCAGTGCTCTACCAAAACCAAGCCGGGACAGGGTTAACAATGAGCAGTTCTTC. Translating it yields CSALPKPSRDRVNNEQFF.

This clonotype has only a few counts. V gene TRBV18 combines with J gene TRBJ2-7; 8 bases match TRBD1. With 1 base clipped from V and 5 bases from J, the junction kept 4 bases outside the gene matches. CDR1 is KGHSH, CDR2 LQKENI, per germline. CDR3 length: 14 residues. CDR3 region: CASSPLGQGDEQYF. CDR3 DNA: TGTGCCAGCTCACCACTCGGACAGGGCGACGAGCAGTACTTC.

In this sample, this clonotype turned up a few times. The chain links TRBV5-8 to TRBJ2-5; D might be TRBD2 (6 bases). V was cut by 4 bases and J by 3 bases, with 10 bases left in between. Germline V gives CDR1 SGHTS, CDR2 YDEGEE. There are 13 residues in the CDR3. The chain's CDR3 is CASSAGLKETQYF. Written as DNA, the CDR3 is TGTGCCAGCAGCGCGGGACTGAAAGAGACCCAGTACTTC. Variable domain in full (rest from reference TRBV5-8 and TRBJ2-5): EAGVTQSPTHLIKTRGQQATLRCSPISGHTSVYWYQQALGLGLQFLLWYDEGEERNRGNFPPRFSGRQFPNYSSELNVNALELEDSALYLCASSAGLKETQYFGPGTRLLVL.

The V and J genes are TRBV10-3 and TRBJ2-5; 10 bases agree with TRBD1. The CDR3 contains 14 residues. J lost 4 bases, V lost 8 bases, and 7 bases had no gene match. CDR1 and CDR2 from the germline V gene are ENHRY and SYGVKD. CDR3 loop: CAIFRQGARETQYF. The CDR3 nucleotides read TGTGCCATCTTCCGACAGGGGGCACGAGAGACCCAGTACTTC.

This clonotype was seen once. This chain links TRBV6-2 or TRBV6-3 with TRBJ2-1, with TRBD2 matching 7 bases. Germline V gene lookup returns CDR1 MNHEY and CDR2 SVGEGT. The V segment lost 2 bases and the J segment 5 bases; nucleotides outside the gene matches: 18. The CDR3 extends over 19 amino acids. Here the CDR3 DNA reads TGTGCCAGCAGTTACGGGGAGACTAGCTTCCCCACCGCAAACAATGAGCAGTTCTTC. Encoded protein: CASSYGETSFPTANNEQFF.

Within the sample, this clonotype is medium-sized (0.01 to 0.1%). The chain joins TRBV6-1 to TRBJ1-2, with 9 bases identical to TRBD1. The J segment lost 8 bases and the V segment lost 2 bases, leaving 3 bases of the junction unmatched. In germline, CDR1 is MNHNS, CDR2 SASEGT. The CDR3 runs 13 residues. The CDR3 DNA reads as TGTGCCAGCAGTGAACGGGACAGGGAAGGCTACACCTTC. This codes for CASSERDREGYTF.

The sample holds a few counts of this clonotype. The chain couples TRBV29-1 to TRBJ1-2; no clear D gene. V was trimmed by 4 bases and J by 3 bases, leaving 9 bases between them. There are 12 residues in the CDR3. The germline V gene has CDR1 SQVTM and CDR2 ANQGSEA. DNA for the CDR3: TGCAGCGTTGTTATGGACTACTATGGCTACACCTTC. Amino acids: CSVVMDYYGYTF.